The rows below give T cell receptor beta chains drawn from one sample of a study of cytomegalovirus exposure and HLA in healthy donors. The method was immunoSEQ multiplex PCR; TCRdb's version includes in-frame clones alone and lacks a portion of them. The repertoire holds under 200,000 clones, roughly 80% seen once, with about 7.6% in the top ten. Sequencing input: PBMCs. These receptors were collected from a woman aged 35 to 49 in good health and CMV-seropositive. Each CDR3 is given with its conserved first and last residue. The order of the fields is D gene, V gene, clone size, J gene, CDR3 protein, CDR3 DNA. D genes are given only for firm matches. Only part of the rows carry a size: once, few, many, or a class if the clone is expanded.

d_call: TRBD1
v_call: TRBV2
clone_size: NA
j_call: TRBJ2-3
cdr3_aa: CASRDSRSTDTQYF
cdr3_nt: TGTGCCAGCCGGGACAGCAGATCCACAGATACGCAGTATTTT

d_call: TRBD2
v_call: TRBV10-3
clone_size: few
j_call: TRBJ2-1
cdr3_aa: CAISESGGGAGEADEQFF
cdr3_nt: TGTGCCATCAGTGAGTCGGGTGGTGGGGCGGGAGAGGCCGATGAGCAGTTCTTC

d_call: NA
v_call: TRBV6-5
clone_size: NA
j_call: TRBJ2-7
cdr3_aa: CASSPRTNSYEQYF
cdr3_nt: TGTGCCAGCAGCCCAAGGACTAACTCCTACGAGCAGTACTTC

d_call: NA
v_call: TRBV14
clone_size: NA
j_call: TRBJ2-7
cdr3_aa: CASSPFIYYEQYF
cdr3_nt: TGTGCCAGCAGCCCGTTTATCTACTACGAGCAGTACTTC

d_call: TRBD1
v_call: TRBV11-2
clone_size: NA
j_call: TRBJ2-1
cdr3_aa: CASSPRRQGGNEQFF
cdr3_nt: TGTGCCAGCAGCCCCCGTAGACAGGGGGGCAATGAGCAGTTCTTC

d_call: NA
v_call: TRBV5-1
clone_size: NA
j_call: TRBJ1-1
cdr3_aa: CASSLVSGMNTEAFF
cdr3_nt: TGCGCCAGCAGCTTGGTGTCCGGGATGAACACTGAAGCTTTCTTT

d_call: NA
v_call: TRBV5-1
clone_size: NA
j_call: TRBJ2-1
cdr3_aa: CASSVNNEQFF
cdr3_nt: TGCGCCAGCAGCGTCAACAATGAGCAGTTCTTC

d_call: TRBD1
v_call: TRBV10-1
clone_size: NA
j_call: TRBJ2-6
cdr3_aa: CASPGDRSLSGANVLTF
cdr3_nt: TGCGCCAGTCCAGGGGACAGAAGTTTATCTGGGGCCAACGTCCTGACTTTC

d_call: TRBD1
v_call: TRBV19
clone_size: NA
j_call: TRBJ2-7
cdr3_aa: CASNPGQPSYEQYF
cdr3_nt: TGTGCCAGTAATCCGGGACAGCCCTCCTACGAGCAGTACTTC

d_call: TRBD1
v_call: TRBV2
clone_size: NA
j_call: TRBJ2-1
cdr3_aa: CASSEGRQGFSNEQFF
cdr3_nt: TGTGCCAGCAGTGAAGGGAGACAGGGGTTCTCCAATGAGCAGTTCTTC

d_call: NA
v_call: TRBV2
clone_size: NA
j_call: TRBJ1-2
cdr3_aa: CASPGGGYDGYTF
cdr3_nt: TGTGCCAGCCCGGGTGGGGGCTACGACGGCTACACCTTC

d_call: NA
v_call: TRBV25-1
clone_size: NA
j_call: TRBJ2-1
cdr3_aa: CASSSGPSVHNEQFF
cdr3_nt: TGTGCCAGCAGTTCTGGCCCCTCTGTGCACAATGAGCAGTTCTTC

d_call: NA
v_call: TRBV27
clone_size: NA
j_call: TRBJ1-6
cdr3_aa: CASTTGISPLHF
cdr3_nt: TGTGCCAGCACCACAGGGATTTCACCCCTCCACTTT